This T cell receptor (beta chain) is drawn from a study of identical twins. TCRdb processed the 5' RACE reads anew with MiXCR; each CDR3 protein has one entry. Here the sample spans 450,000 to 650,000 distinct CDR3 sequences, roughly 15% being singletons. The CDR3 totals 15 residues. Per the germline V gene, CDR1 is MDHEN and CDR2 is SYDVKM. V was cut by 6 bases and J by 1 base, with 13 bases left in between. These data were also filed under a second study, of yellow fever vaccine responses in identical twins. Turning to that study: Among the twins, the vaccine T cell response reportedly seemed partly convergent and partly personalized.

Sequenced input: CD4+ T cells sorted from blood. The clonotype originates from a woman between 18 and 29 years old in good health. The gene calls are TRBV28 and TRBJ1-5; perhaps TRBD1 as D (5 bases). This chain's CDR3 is CASRLAGGSNQPQHF. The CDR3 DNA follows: TGTGCCAGCAGGCTAGCGGGGGGGAGCAATCAGCCCCAGCATTTT.